The sequence of this T cell receptor (beta chain) was determined in a study of CD8 T cells in ankylosing spondylitis. TCRdb itself ran the 5' RACE reads through MiXCR, one entry per CDR3 protein. The sample carries hundreds of thousands of distinct CDR3 sequences, approximately 12% recorded once. This CDR3 is built from 15 residues. Germline values: CDR1 DFQATT, CDR2 SNEGSKA (reference sequence). Losses at the gene ends were 5 bases for V and 4 bases for J; bases not matched to a gene: 12. Points from the study as a whole: Roughly eight highly homologous variants made up a TCR beta motif that seemed to typify ankylosing spondylitis blood.

Details on this clonotype: Its target is unknown.

Sample: blood, either unsorted or a sorted T cell fraction (not recorded which). This TCR was recovered from a male donor with ankylosing spondylitis. The chain is built from TRBV20-1 and TRBJ2-3; 7 bases fit TRBD1. This chain's CDR3 is CSASPRGLVPDTQYF. CDR3 in DNA: TGCAGTGCTTCCCCTAGGGGGCTAGTACCAGATACGCAGTATTTT.